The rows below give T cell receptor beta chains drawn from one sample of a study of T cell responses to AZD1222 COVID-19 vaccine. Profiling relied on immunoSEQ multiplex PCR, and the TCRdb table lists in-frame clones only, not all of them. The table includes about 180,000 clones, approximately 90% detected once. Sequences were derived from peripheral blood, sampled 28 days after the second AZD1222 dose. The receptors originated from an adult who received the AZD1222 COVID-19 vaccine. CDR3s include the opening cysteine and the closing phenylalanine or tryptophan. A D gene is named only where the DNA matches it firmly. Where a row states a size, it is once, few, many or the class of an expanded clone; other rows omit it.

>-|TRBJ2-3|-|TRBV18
TGTGCCAGCTCGGAGGATACGCAGTATTTT
CASSEDTQYF
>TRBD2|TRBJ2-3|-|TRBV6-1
TGTGCCAGCAGTGAAGTTAGCGGGAGGGCCGCGGATACGCAGTATTTT
CASSEVSGRAADTQYF
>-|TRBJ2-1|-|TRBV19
TGTGCCAGTAGTACCCAGGGTGGGATTCTCAATGAGCAGTTCTTC
CASSTQGGILNEQFF
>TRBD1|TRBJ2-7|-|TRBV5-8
TGTGCCAGCAGCTTCGGCAGGGGGTCCGAGCAGTACTTC
CASSFGRGSEQYF
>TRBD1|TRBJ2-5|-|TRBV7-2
TGTGCCAGCAGCTTAGGGACAGGGGGCGTTCGGACCCAGTACTTC
CASSLGTGGVRTQYF
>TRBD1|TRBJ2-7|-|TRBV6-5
TGTGCCAGCAGCTACAGGGGTTTCAGCTCCTACGAGCAGTACTTC
CASSYRGFSSYEQYF
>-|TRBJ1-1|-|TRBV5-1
TGCGCCAGCAGCTTATTTACAGTGAACACTGAAGCTTTCTTT
CASSLFTVNTEAFF
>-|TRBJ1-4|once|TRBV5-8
TGTGCCAGCAGCTTTGTGGTGGGGGCGGCTAATGAAAAACTGTTTTTT
CASSFVVGAANEKLFF
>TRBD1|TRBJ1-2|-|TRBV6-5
TGTGCCAGCAGTTACTTCGACAGGGAAGGCGGCTACACCTTC
CASSYFDREGGYTF
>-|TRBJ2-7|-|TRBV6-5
TGTGCCCGAAGTAAGGTGGGGGACACCTACGAGCAGTACTTC
CARSKVGDTYEQYF
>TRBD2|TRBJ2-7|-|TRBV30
TGTGCCTGGAGGTCTAGCGGGACGTCCTACGAGCAGTACTTC
CAWRSSGTSYEQYF
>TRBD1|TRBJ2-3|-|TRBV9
TGTGCCAGCAGCGAGCCGGGACAGGGCGGCACAGATACGCAGTATTTT
CASSEPGQGGTDTQYF